These T cell receptor beta chains were read from a single sample in a study of control samples from healthy donors and cancer patients. Sequencing was performed with immunoSEQ multiplex PCR; in TCRdb, only in-frame clones are kept and a portion is missing. The sample shows 40,000 to 60,000 clones, 80% to 90% of them seen only once. Sequencing was done on a sample of PBMCs. The receptor set was obtained from a woman aged 50 to 60 with lung cancer. CDR3s include the opening cysteine and the closing phenylalanine or tryptophan.

j_gene,v_gene,CDR3aa
TRBJ2-1,TRBV7-3,CASSKRGAMNEQFF
TRBJ1-6,TRBV28,CASTFGGGNSPLHF
TRBJ1-6,TRBV11-3,CASSQVFNSPLHF
TRBJ2-7,TRBV6-5,CASIAPGTYEQYF
TRBJ1-2,TRBV6-6,CASSTSTGDNYGYTF
TRBJ2-4,TRBV5-1,CASSLEGVGGLAKNIQYF
TRBJ1-2,TRBV9,CASSVGQGQSGYTF
TRBJ1-6,TRBV6-2/TRBV6-3,CASSYGTAGGSPLHF
TRBJ2-1,TRBV5-1,CASSLSTSGGNNEQFF
TRBJ2-7,TRBV28,CASTQGRAEQYF
TRBJ1-1,TRBV12-5,CARGKENTEAFF
TRBJ1-1,TRBV11-2,CASSPDFGGNTEAFF
TRBJ2-5,TRBV6-5,CASSMRQGRETQYF
TRBJ2-7,TRBV30,CAWRFSGTGGYEQYF
TRBJ1-1,TRBV20-1,CSASIRGIGIMDTEAFF
TRBJ1-2,TRBV19,CASSADSRGYTF
TRBJ1-2,TRBV7-2,CASSLGQGEGYTF
TRBJ1-6,TRBV30,CAWSFPGCLSYNSPLHF
TRBJ1-1,TRBV13,CASSDPRLMNTEAFF
TRBJ2-7,TRBV2,CASSGRGYEQYF
TRBJ2-1,TRBV11-2,CASSFSGGPPEQFF
TRBJ1-2,TRBV12-3/TRBV12-4,CASGIQNYGYTF
TRBJ1-4,TRBV5-1,CASSLEFGRRSGEKLFF
TRBJ1-1,TRBV6-5,CASRVPHAEAFF
TRBJ2-7,TRBV5-1,CASSPTSATYEQYF
TRBJ2-1,TRBV7-3,CASSSGPLAGGKNEQFF
TRBJ1-1,TRBV9,CASSSRLNTEAFF
TRBJ1-3,TRBV4-3,CASSQDRTGSGNTIYF
TRBJ1-2,TRBV28,CASSSQGARSYGYTF
TRBJ1-1,TRBV29-1,CSALPGDTEAFF
TRBJ2-7,TRBV20-1,CSATGGGEQYF
TRBJ1-4,TRBV11-3,CASSYTGSTNEKLFF
TRBJ1-2,TRBV9,CASSVEGRVRYGYTF
TRBJ1-1,TRBV18,CASSPGGGGPVTEAFF
TRBJ1-2,TRBV10-3,CAIRRDRRNYGYTF
TRBJ2-1,TRBV6-2/TRBV6-3,CASSLQGRPSDEQFF
TRBJ1-2,TRBV11-2,CASSFVNYGYTF
TRBJ2-2,TRBV7-2,CASSSAGGELFF
TRBJ2-1,TRBV19,CASSVVSGGPNKQFF
TRBJ1-5,TRBV28,CASSTWTERGSNQPQHF